A single sample is the source of the 6 T cell receptor beta chains below, sequenced in a study of T cells after yellow fever vaccination. TCRdb re-derived calls from the 5' RACE reads in MiXCR, one entry per CDR3 protein. Counted here are under 550,000 distinct CDR3 sequences, around a fifth occurring once; the ten biggest clones make up 16%. Specimen: PBMCs, collected 21 days after the first yellow fever vaccination. Source of these receptors: a man younger than 30 who received the YFV17D yellow fever vaccine.

This clonotype was found a few times. V and J are TRBV2 and TRBJ2-7; D uncertain. Germline loops: CDR1 SNHLY, CDR2 FYNNEI. The CDR3 contains 14 residues. Trimming removed 7 bases from V and 6 bases from J, with 19 bases in between. CDR3: CASNSRRWLGEQYF. For the CDR3, the DNA is TGTGCCAGCAATTCCAGGCGTTGGCTCGGCGAGCAGTACTTC.

The gene calls are TRBV5-1 and TRBJ2-4, with a tentative D call TRBD2 (5 bases). Germline loops: CDR1 SGHRS, CDR2 YFSETQ. V was clipped by 1 base and J by 6 bases, with 14 bases between them. The CDR3 loop spans 15 amino acids. CDR3 in amino acids: CASSLRDYPPNIQYF. CDR3 bases: TGCGCCAGCAGCTTGCGCGACTACCCCCCAAACATTCAGTACTTC.

This clonotype showed up just a few times. CDR3 sequence reads: CASSSWTEVETQYF. The CDR3 region has the DNA TGTGCCAGCAGTTCCTGGACCGAGGTAGAGACCCAGTACTTC. The chain has TRBV12-3 or TRBV12-4 and TRBJ2-5; D gene uncertain. CDR3 length: 14 residues. Trimming took off 4 bases at V and 4 bases at J, with 13 bases between the two ends.

In its sample, this clonotype was seen a few times. This chain uses TRBV4-1 with TRBJ2-5; TRBD2 matches at 7 bases. The CDR3 spans 15 residues. From germline, CDR1 is MGHRA and CDR2 YSYEKL. Trimming at V came to 4 bases and at J to 4 bases, leaving 9 bases not matched to a gene. Here the CDR3 reads CASSLRGDAGETQYF. For the CDR3, the DNA is TGCGCCAGCAGCCTACGGGGGGATGCTGGAGAGACCCAGTACTTC.

The chain carries TRBV6-5 and TRBJ2-3, with D unresolved. The length of the CDR3 is 12 residues. V was pared by 6 bases and J by 4 bases, with 8 bases between. CDR1 is MNHEY, CDR2 SVGAGI, per germline. For the CDR3, the DNA is TGTGCCAGCAGGGACGCGGCAGATACGCAGTATTTT. Protein: CASRDAADTQYF.

The CDR3 DNA reads as TGCAGTGCTAGAGTCCCAGGGGGCTACGGCATTCAGTACTTC. Translation gives CSARVPGGYGIQYF. The chain recombines TRBV20-1 with TRBJ2-4; TRBD1 matches at 8 bases. The CDR3 sequence is 14 residues long. V trimming: 1 base; J trimming: 9 bases; junction bases outside the gene matches: 8. CDR1 is DFQATT and CDR2 is SNEGSKA in the germline V gene (reference sequence).